These 26 T cell receptor beta chains were all obtained from the same sample, sequenced in a study of blood T cell repertoires in COVID-19. Profiled with immunoSEQ multiplex PCR; TCRdb holds only in-frame clones, not every one. In the table there are around 190,000 clones, roughly 86% of which are singletons. Sequenced input: PBMCs or T cells enriched from blood (not recorded which). All receptors come from a young man with acute COVID-19.

The chain is built from TRBV4-2 and TRBJ2-6; 7 positions match TRBD2. This CDR3 region has 16 residues. Trimming took 6 bases from V and 0 from J; bases not matched to a gene: 5. CDR1 is LGHNA and CDR2 is YNFKEQ in the germline V gene. CDR3 DNA: TGTGCCAGCAGTCGGGGGGAATCCTCTGGGGCCAACGTCCTGACTTTC. Protein: CASSRGESSGANVLTF.

The V gene is TRBV24-1, the J gene TRBJ2-7; 9 bases align to TRBD2. CDR3 size: 15 residues. From germline, CDR1 is KGHDR and CDR2 SFDVKD. J gave up 5 bases and V 3 bases, and 7 bases lay outside the gene matches. The CDR3 region has the DNA TGTGCCACCAGTGATGTAGCGGGAGCGAGAAACGAGCAGTACTTC. Protein sequence: CATSDVAGARNEQYF.

The chain has TRBV3-1 (or the pseudogene TRBV3-2) and TRBJ2-1; 10 nucleotides match TRBD2. In germline, CDR1 is LGHDT, CDR2 YNNKEL (reference sequence). Losses at the gene ends were 6 bases for V and 0 bases for J; bases not matched to a gene: 5. The length of the CDR3 is 16 residues. The CDR3 loop is CASRETSGHSYNEQFF. CDR3 nucleotide sequence: TGTGCCAGCAGAGAGACTAGCGGGCACTCCTACAATGAGCAGTTCTTC.

The chain couples TRBV4-1 to TRBJ2-1; 9 bases are a match to TRBD2. With 1 base clipped from V and 5 bases from J, the junction kept 9 bases outside the gene matches. Germline CDR1 is MGHRA and CDR2 is YSYEKL. The CDR3 has 17 amino acids. CDR3 sequence: CASSQGGVAGADNEQFF. CDR3 nucleotide sequence: TGCGCCAGCAGCCAAGGGGGGGTAGCGGGAGCGGACAATGAGCAGTTCTTC.

J is TRBJ1-1 and V is TRBV5-5, with D perhaps TRBD1 (5 bases). Per germline, CDR1 SGHKS and CDR2 YYEKEE (reference sequence). The CDR3 has 14 amino acids. Trimming shortened V by 1 base and J by 4 bases, and 11 bases separated the two germline ends. The CDR3 loop is CASSLWGALTEAFF. The CDR3 DNA sequence: TGTGCCAGCAGCTTGTGGGGCGCACTCACTGAAGCTTTCTTT.

The chain links TRBV30 to TRBJ2-5; D gene unclear. V was trimmed by 0 bases and J by 2 bases, leaving 7 bases between them. This CDR3 is 13 amino acids long. Germline loops: CDR1 GTSNPN, CDR2 SVGIG (reference sequence). The CDR3 DNA reads as TGTGCCTGGAGTGTACTCCGGCAAGAGACCCAGTACTTC. It codes for CAWSVLRQETQYF.

The V and J genes are TRBV18 and TRBJ2-2; D remains ambiguous. The germline V and J ends were trimmed by 3 bases and 1 base, with 12 bases remaining between them. Germline assignment: CDR1 KGHSH and CDR2 LQKENI. This CDR3 contains 16 residues. The CDR3 loop reads CASSPLTIQNTGELFF. The CDR3 DNA reads TGTGCCAGCTCACCCCTCACTATCCAGAACACCGGGGAGCTGTTTTTT.

The V call is TRBV11-3, the J call TRBJ2-1; 10 bases are shared with TRBD2. The CDR3 loop spans 18 amino acids. Germline V lookup: CDR1 SGHNT, CDR2 YENEEA. V gave up 2 bases and J gave up 11 bases; unmatched junction bases: 18. The CDR3 DNA follows: TGTGCCAGCAGCTTACCCTACCAAATAGCGGGAGGTGGGGGACAGCAGTTCTTC. Translation: CASSLPYQIAGGGGQQFF.

The CDR3 is CASSSGTGGRQPQHF. The CDR3 DNA reads TGTGCCAGCAGTTCCGGGACAGGCGGGCGTCAGCCCCAGCATTTT. This rearrangement joins TRBV6-5 to TRBJ1-5, with 8 bases aligning to TRBD1. The CDR3 sequence is 15 residues long. V lost 4 bases, J lost 6 bases, and 8 bases stayed unmatched. Germline lookup yields CDR1 MNHEY and CDR2 SVGAGI.

This chain links TRBV29-1 with TRBJ1-2; TRBD1 matches 8 bases. This CDR3 is built from 16 residues. V trimming: 0 bases; J trimming: 6 bases; junction bases outside the gene matches: 12. In germline, CDR1 is SQVTM, CDR2 ANQGSEA. The CDR3 sequence is CSVEDPRDRSLDGYTF. The CDR3 bases are TGCAGCGTTGAAGACCCCAGGGACAGGAGTCTTGATGGCTACACCTTC.

J is TRBJ2-7 and V is TRBV5-8, with D unresolved. Germline V gene lookup returns CDR1 SGHTS and CDR2 YDEGEE. The germline V and J ends were trimmed by 2 bases and 8 bases, with 11 bases remaining between them. The CDR3 loop spans 12 amino acids. CDR3 sequence: CASSFPRLKQYF. CDR3 bases: TGTGCCAGCAGCTTCCCTAGGCTAAAGCAGTACTTC. The full variable domain, in which reference TRBV5-8 and TRBJ2-7 provide the parts outside the CDR3, is EAGVTQSPTHLIKTRGQQATLRCSPISGHTSVYWYQQALGLGLQFLLWYDEGEERNRGNFPPRFSGRQFPNYSSELNVNALELEDSALYLCASSFPRLKQYFGPGTRLTVT.

The J gene is TRBJ2-7, the V gene TRBV4-1; 13 bases align to TRBD2. The CDR3 has 15 residues. J was trimmed by 4 bases and V by 4 bases; bases with no gene match: 4. Germline CDR1 is MGHRA and CDR2 is YSYEKL. CDR3 nucleotide sequence: TGCGCCAGCAGCCCCAGACTAGCGGGAGGTTACGAGCAGTACTTC. It codes for CASSPRLAGGYEQYF.

This clone was detected once. The genes are TRBV24-1 and TRBJ2-3, with 12 bases lining up with TRBD2. The germline V gene encodes CDR1 KGHDR and CDR2 SFDVKD. V shed 4 bases and J 2 bases; nucleotides not matched to a gene: 6. This CDR3 is built from 17 residues. For the CDR3, the DNA is TGTGCCACCAGTGACCGACGACTAGCGGGAGTCACAGATACGCAGTATTTT. This translates into CATSDRRLAGVTDTQYF.

V and J are TRBV7-8 and TRBJ2-3, with 8 positions matching TRBD2. V gave up 2 bases and J gave up 5 bases; unmatched junction bases: 15. The CDR3 covers 18 residues. Per the germline V gene, CDR1 is SGHVS and CDR2 is FQNEAQ. This CDR3 is CASSLSAGAGEGVDTQYF. The DNA of the CDR3 is TGTGCCAGCAGCTTATCTGCGGGAGCGGGAGAGGGGGTAGATACGCAGTATTTT.

The rearrangement links TRBV6-4 to TRBJ2-1, with 10 bases that match TRBD1. CDR3 length equals 14 residues. The junction had 4 bases not matched to a gene; V was cut back by 6 bases and J by 5 bases. Germline CDR1 reads MRHNA; CDR2 reads SNTAGT. The DNA of the CDR3 is TGTGCCAGCAGCCAGGGACAGGGGAACAATGAGCAGTTCTTC. Its translation: CASSQGQGNNEQFF.

This clone has a handful of counts. This chain connects TRBV9 to TRBJ2-2; 11 bases agree with TRBD2. With 7 bases clipped from V and 1 base from J, the junction kept 0 bases outside the gene matches. Germline CDR1 is SGDLS and CDR2 is YYNGEE. This CDR3 spans 14 amino acids. The CDR3 DNA sequence: TGTGCCAGCGGGACTAGCGGGAACACCGGGGAGCTGTTTTTT. It yields the protein CASGTSGNTGELFF.

The chain couples TRBV4-1 to TRBJ2-1; the match to TRBD2 covers 8 bases. Germline V gene lookup returns CDR1 MGHRA and CDR2 YSYEKL. This CDR3 is built from 14 residues. Trimming cost V 4 bases and J 1 base; bases outside gene matches: 0. The CDR3 DNA is TGCGCCAGCAGCCCTAGCGGGTCCTACAATGAGCAGTTCTTC. This encodes CASSPSGSYNEQFF.

The chain uses TRBV28 and TRBJ1-1; 7 bases agree with TRBD1. Germline V CDR1 and CDR2: MDHEN, SYDVKM. CDR3 length: 11 residues. The CDR3 loop is CASGGTQEAFF. In nucleotides, the CDR3 is TGTGCTTCAGGGGGGACCCAAGAAGCTTTCTTT. The full variable domain, with the rest looked up from reference TRBV28 and TRBJ1-1, is DVKVTQSSRYLVKRTGEKVFLECVQDMDHENMFWYRQDPGLGLRLIYFSYDVKMKEKGDIPEGYSVSREKKERFSLILESASTNQTSMYLCASGGTQEAFFGQGTRLTVV.

This clone is a singleton in its sample. The V gene is TRBV18, the J gene TRBJ2-7; TRBD2 is a possible D gene (5 bases). V lost 2 bases and J lost 2, with 13 bases in between. Germline-derived CDR1 and CDR2 are KGHSH and LQKENI. CDR3 length: 15 residues. CDR3 nucleotide sequence: TGTGCCAGCTCACCATTTTCTAGCAACACCTACGAGCAGTACTTC. This gives the protein CASSPFSSNTYEQYF.

This clone qualifies as medium-sized. V is TRBV3-1 (or the pseudogene TRBV3-2) and J is TRBJ2-1, with 9 positions matching TRBD1. CDR1 LGHDT and CDR2 YNNKEL come from the germline V gene (reference sequence). Germline trimming cut 1 base from V and 2 bases from J; bases unmatched to any gene: 3. The CDR3 runs 16 residues. The CDR3 spells CASSQAGTGTYNEQFF. DNA of the CDR3: TGTGCCAGCAGCCAAGCCGGGACAGGGACCTACAATGAGCAGTTCTTC.

This chain joins TRBV28 and TRBJ1-3; 7 nucleotides agree with TRBD1. The ends lost 5 bases at V and 4 bases at J; junction bases unmatched: 8. CDR3 length: 15 residues. Germline V gene sequence: CDR1 MDHEN, CDR2 SYDVKM. CDR3 amino acids: CASSRGQTPGNTIYF. CDR3 sequence (DNA): TGTGCCAGCAGTCGGGGACAGACGCCAGGAAACACCATATATTTT. The full variable domain, rest sourced from reference TRBV28 and TRBJ1-3, is DVKVTQSSRYLVKRTGEKVFLECVQDMDHENMFWYRQDPGLGLRLIYFSYDVKMKEKGDIPEGYSVSREKKERFSLILESASTNQTSMYLCASSRGQTPGNTIYFGEGSWLTVV.

The chain is built from TRBV4-3 and TRBJ1-2; a possible D gene is TRBD1 (6 bases). V was cut by 0 bases and J by 2 bases, with 10 bases left in between. This CDR3 is built from 15 residues. Germline V gene sequence: CDR1 LGHNA, CDR2 YSLEER. CDR3 in amino acids: CASSQDSGANYGYTF. Here the CDR3 DNA reads TGCGCCAGCAGCCAAGATTCAGGGGCCAACTATGGCTACACCTTC.

This chain joins TRBV19 and TRBJ2-5; D might be TRBD2 (7 bases). CDR3 length equals 16 residues. Germline values: CDR1 LNHDA, CDR2 SQIVND (reference sequence). V was clipped by 4 bases and J by 4 bases, with 19 bases between them. CDR3 loop: CASSTQSMGGAETQYF. For the CDR3, the DNA is TGTGCCAGTAGTACCCAGTCCATGGGGGGGGCAGAGACCCAGTACTTC.

The J gene is TRBJ1-5, the V gene TRBV4-1; no reliable D call. Germline V gene sequence: CDR1 MGHRA, CDR2 YSYEKL. The ends were cut back, 4 bases at V and 3 bases at J, with 16 bases in the middle. The length of the CDR3 is 16 residues. The CDR3 spells CASSPQGSGSNQPQHF. The CDR3 DNA sequence: TGCGCCAGCAGCCCCCAAGGGAGTGGGTCCAATCAGCCCCAGCATTTT.

This clone was detected only a few times. The junction differs from germline at one of its ends, possibly a read error. V and J are TRBV27 and TRBJ2-7; TRBD2 agrees at 11 bases. This CDR3 region has 15 residues. Germline-derived CDR1 and CDR2 are MNHEY and SMNVEV (reference sequence). The CDR3 DNA follows: TGTGCCAGCAGTGTATCACTAGCGGGAGCGTACGAGCAGTACTTC. Amino acids: CASSVSLAGAYEQYF.

CDR3 DNA: TGTGCCAGTTCCCTGGGGGGAGGTCGGTCTGGGGCCAACGTCCTGACTTTC. Amino acids: CASSLGGGRSGANVLTF. The chain is built from TRBV7-6 and TRBJ2-6; weak D call: TRBD2 (6 bases). The V end lost 9 bases, the J end lost 1 base, and 19 bases lay between the germline ends. Per germline, CDR1 SGHVS and CDR2 FNYEAQ. This CDR3 is 17 amino acids long.